This entry is about one TCR beta chain. Its specificity is unknown. CDR1 and CDR2 (germline): MNHNS, SASEGT. V lost 3 bases and J lost 9; bases outside the gene matches: 10. This CDR3 is 16 amino acids long. The source of the sample is a study of vaccination effects on CD4 cells after COVID-19. Antigen-specific CD4+ T cell clonotypes were called by their expansion after viral peptide-pool culture in ViraFEST. Isolating CD4+ T cells followed more than eight days of culture. Nobody among the vaccine recipients had prior SARS-CoV-2 infection (nucleocapsid antibodies were negative). Supplemented with 8.5 to 10 IU/ml IL-2 and about 10 ug/ml peptides, roughly 2 million PBMC per well were kept in culture. Each culture had half its medium swapped for IL-2 medium on days 3 and 7. Clones were sequenced by immunoSEQ multiplex PCR, and TCRdb holds only the in-frame ones, with some missing. The sample includes 40,000 to 50,000 clones, 77% of them seen just once.

Here the sequenced sample was CD4+ T cells from PBMCs cultured with HCoV-NL63 spike peptides, taken before COVID-19 vaccination. The chain couples TRBV6-1 to TRBJ1-6; TRBD1 matches 8 bases. The sequence was collected from a human donor who received a COVID-19 vaccine. CDR3 bases: TGTGCCAGCAGTGATAATCCAGGGGGCGTCGGTTCACCCCTCCACTTT. Translating it yields CASSDNPGGVGSPLHF.